The T cell receptor (beta chain) described here comes from a study of blood T cells in healthy people across ages. Using a J-beta primer mix together with a sample-barcoded 5' primer, a second PCR was run for roughly 6 to 11 cycles. TCRdb re-called the 5' RACE reads with MiXCR, one entry per CDR3 protein. Of about 1 million distinct CDR3 sequences in the sample, around 45% are singletons; the top ten hold about 20%. The CDR3 has 15 residues. The germline gives CDR1 MNHEY, CDR2 SVGAGI. Deletions cut 6 bases from V and 5 bases from J, with 20 bases between. The clonotype originates from a woman aged 55-70 years in good health. The chain recombines TRBV6-5 with TRBJ2-7; TRBD1 might be the D (7 bases). Input material: blood. CDR3 sequence reads: CASSERTGGIHEQYF. The CDR3 DNA reads TGTGCCAGCAGCGAAAGGACAGGAGGGATCCACGAGCAGTACTTC.